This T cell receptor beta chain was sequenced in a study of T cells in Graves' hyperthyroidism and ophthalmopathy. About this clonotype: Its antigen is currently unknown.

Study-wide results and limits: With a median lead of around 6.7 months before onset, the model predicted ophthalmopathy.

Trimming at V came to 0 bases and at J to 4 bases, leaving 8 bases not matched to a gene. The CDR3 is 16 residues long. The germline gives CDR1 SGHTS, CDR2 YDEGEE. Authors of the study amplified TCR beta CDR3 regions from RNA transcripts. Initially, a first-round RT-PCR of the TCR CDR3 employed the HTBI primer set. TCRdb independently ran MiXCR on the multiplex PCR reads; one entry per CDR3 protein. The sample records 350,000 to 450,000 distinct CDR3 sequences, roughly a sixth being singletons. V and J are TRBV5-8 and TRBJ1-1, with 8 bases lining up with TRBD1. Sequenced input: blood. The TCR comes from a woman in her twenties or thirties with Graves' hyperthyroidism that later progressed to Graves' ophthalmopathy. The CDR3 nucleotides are TGTGCCAGCAGCTTGGTATTGACAGGGGCTGGCACTGAAGCTTTCTTT. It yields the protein CASSLVLTGAGTEAFF.